The 22 T cell receptor beta chains below come from one sample, sequenced in a study of cytotoxic CD8 clonotypes in ibrutinib-treated CLL. Using immunoSEQ multiplex PCR, the repertoire was profiled, and TCRdb retains in-frame clones only, with some absent. The sample shows approximately 300,000 clones, roughly 85% of them seen only once. This material consisted of PBMCs, taken before ibrutinib treatment. The origin of the receptors is a human donor with chronic lymphocytic leukemia.

The chain couples TRBV30 to TRBJ1-2; D call uncertain. The CDR3 runs to 13 residues. V lost 2 bases to trimming and J lost 3 bases, with 10 bases between them. Looked up from germline, CDR1 is GTSNPN and CDR2 is SVGIG (reference sequence). Here the CDR3 DNA reads TGTGCCTGGAGTAATGGGCCCTACTATGGCTACACCTTC. As protein: CAWSNGPYYGYTF.

The V gene is TRBV5-1, the J gene TRBJ1-1, with D unresolved. CDR1 is SGHRS and CDR2 is YFSETQ in the germline V gene. With 0 bases removed from V and 8 bases from J, the gap between germline ends came to 11 bases. The CDR3 spans 13 residues. The CDR3 DNA is TGCGCCAGCAGCTTGGTTTTAGGGTCAGAAGCTTTCTTT. Translating it yields CASSLVLGSEAFF.

CDR3 DNA: TGTGCCAGCAGCTTAGCCACAGGGGACTGGGAGACCCAGTACTTC. Encoded protein: CASSLATGDWETQYF. V usage is TRBV7-8 and J usage is TRBJ2-5, with D possibly TRBD1 on 7 matching bases. The CDR3 runs to 15 residues. The germline V and J ends were trimmed by 0 bases and 5 bases, with 13 bases remaining between them. Germline CDR1 is SGHVS and CDR2 is FQNEAQ. The whole variable domain, filled in from reference TRBV7-8 and TRBJ2-5, reads GAGVSQSPRYKVAKRGQDVALRCDPISGHVSLFWYQQALGQGPEFLTYFQNEAQLDKSGLPSDRFFAERPEGSVSTLKIQRTQQEDSAVYLCASSLATGDWETQYFGPGTRLLVL.

This chain links TRBV27 with TRBJ2-5, with 9 bases lining up with TRBD2. The CDR3 sequence is 13 residues long. The V gene's germline CDR1 is MNHEY and CDR2 SMNVEV (reference sequence). The ends lost 8 bases at V and 3 bases at J; junction bases unmatched: 4. DNA of the CDR3: TGTGCCAGCCGGGGACTAGCAGAAGAGACCCAGTACTTC. It codes for CASRGLAEETQYF.

The chain couples TRBV6-4 to TRBJ2-1; TRBD1 aligns across 9 bases. The CDR3 contains 13 residues. Germline V gives CDR1 MRHNA, CDR2 SNTAGT. With 3 bases clipped from V and 12 bases from J, the junction kept 6 bases outside the gene matches. CDR3 region: CASSEEQGAVQFF. CDR3 sequence (DNA): TGTGCCAGCAGTGAAGAACAGGGGGCTGTGCAGTTCTTC.

The J gene is TRBJ2-1, the V gene TRBV7-7; D is ambiguous. The CDR3 consists of 13 residues. Trimming pared 0 bases from V and 7 bases from J, leaving 7 bases between. From germline, CDR1 is SSHAT and CDR2 FNYEAQ (reference sequence). DNA for the CDR3: TGTGCCAGCAGCTTAGCCCCTAGTAATGAGCAGTTCTTC. Its translation is CASSLAPSNEQFF.

This chain joins TRBV11-2 and TRBJ1-2; D is possibly TRBD1 (6 bases). V was clipped by 1 base and J by 4 bases, with 13 bases between them. In germline, CDR1 is SGHAT, CDR2 FQNNGV. The CDR3 runs to 15 residues. The CDR3 is CASSLGGGPTYGYTF. DNA for the CDR3: TGTGCCAGCAGCTTAGGAGGGGGACCGACCTATGGCTACACCTTC.

This sequence joins TRBV18 and TRBJ2-1; D is unclear. The V and J ends lost 2 bases and 4 bases respectively, with 3 bases between them. Germline loops: CDR1 KGHSH, CDR2 LQKENI. The length of the CDR3 is 12 residues. The DNA for the CDR3 is TGTGCCAGCTCACCATCATACAATGAGCAGTTCTTC. Amino acid sequence: CASSPSYNEQFF.

V usage is TRBV30 and J usage is TRBJ1-5; D ambiguous. There are 13 residues in the CDR3. Germline V gene lookup returns CDR1 GTSNPN and CDR2 SVGIG (reference sequence). Trimming cost V 0 bases and J 7 bases, with 10 bases left between them. The CDR3 is CAWSVRLGQPQHF. The DNA of the CDR3 is TGTGCCTGGAGTGTACGGTTAGGGCAGCCCCAGCATTTT. Full variable domain (missing parts from reference TRBV30 and TRBJ1-5): SQTIHQWPATLVQPVGSPLSLECTVEGTSNPNLYWYRQAAGRGLQLLFYSVGIGQISSEVPQNLSASRPQDRQFILSSKKLLLSDSGFYLCAWSVRLGQPQHFGDGTRLSIL.

This chain connects TRBV27 to TRBJ2-7; 11 bases line up with TRBD2. The CDR3 loop spans 13 amino acids. V was pared by 4 bases and J by 9 bases, with 5 bases of the junction left unmatched. Germline V lookup: CDR1 MNHEY, CDR2 SMNVEV (reference sequence). CDR3 sequence: CASSYLGLAGQYF. CDR3 nucleotide sequence: TGTGCCAGCAGTTACCTTGGACTAGCGGGGCAGTACTTC.

This CDR3 is CSVEEGQGASYGYTF. CDR3 in DNA: TGCAGCGTTGAAGAGGGACAGGGGGCTAGCTATGGCTACACCTTC. This chain joins TRBV29-1 and TRBJ1-2; 12 bases are shared with TRBD1. Germline CDR1 SQVTM, CDR2 ANQGSEA. There are 15 residues in the CDR3. Trimming cost V 0 bases and J 4 bases; bases outside gene matches: 3.

This sequence joins TRBV5-1 and TRBJ2-7; D tentatively fits TRBD1 or TRBD2 (5 bases each). The CDR3 contains 17 residues. The V and J ends lost 6 bases and 1 base respectively, with 23 bases between them. From germline, CDR1 is SGHRS and CDR2 YFSETQ. For the CDR3, the DNA is TGCGCCAGCACCCAGGGAAGTTTTTCGCGGGCATCCTACGAGCAGTACTTC. It yields the protein CASTQGSFSRASYEQYF.

The V call is TRBV9, the J call TRBJ2-7; 10 bases map to TRBD2. CDR3 length: 18 amino acids. J was trimmed by 6 bases and V by 4 bases; bases with no gene match: 19. Germline lookup yields CDR1 SGDLS and CDR2 YYNGEE. The CDR3 spells CASSTSVAGGGGRSEQYF. In DNA, the CDR3 is TGTGCCAGCAGCACATCCGTAGCGGGAGGTGGCGGAAGGTCCGAGCAGTACTTC.

V is TRBV27 and J is TRBJ1-2; 10 positions agree with TRBD1. Germline trimming cut 1 base from V and 3 bases from J; bases unmatched to any gene: 8. This CDR3 contains 17 residues. From germline, CDR1 is MNHEY and CDR2 SMNVEV (reference sequence). CDR3 DNA sequence: TGTGCCAGCAGTTTATATACAGGGACAGGGGATTACTATGGCTACACCTTC. This sequence encodes CASSLYTGTGDYYGYTF.

The V gene is TRBV30, the J gene TRBJ2-7; tentative D call: TRBD2 (5 bases). Germline CDR1 GTSNPN, CDR2 SVGIG (reference sequence). With 3 bases removed from V and 3 bases from J, the gap between germline ends came to 9 bases. The CDR3 extends over 12 amino acids. The CDR3 here is CAWRDFLYEQYF. In DNA, the CDR3 is TGTGCCTGGAGGGACTTTCTCTACGAGCAGTACTTC.

The CDR3 DNA reads TGTGCCAGTTTAGAACGGGCAGGATTGACAACTAATGAAAAACTGTTTTTT. Its translation: CASLERAGLTTNEKLFF. The chain joins TRBV19 to TRBJ1-4; D unresolved. The CDR3 covers 17 residues. Germline V lookup: CDR1 LNHDA, CDR2 SQIVND (reference sequence). Trimming stripped 8 bases from V and 0 bases from J, with 19 bases between. The full variable domain, in which reference TRBV19 and TRBJ1-4 provide the parts outside the CDR3, is DGGITQSPKYLFRKEGQNVTLSCEQNLNHDAMYWYRQDPGQGLRLIYYSQIVNDFQKGDIAEGYSVSREKKESFPLTVTSAQKNPTAFYLCASLERAGLTTNEKLFFGSGTQLSVL.

The chain carries TRBV25-1 and TRBJ1-2; D is possibly TRBD1 (6 bases). The CDR3 totals 16 residues. CDR1 is MGHDK and CDR2 is SYGVNS in the germline V gene. Between the trimmed V and J ends, which lost 5 bases and 4 bases, there was a span of 20 bases. The CDR3 DNA reads TGTGCCAGCAGTCAAACTGGGGGGCCGAGAACCTATGGCTACACCTTC. Residues: CASSQTGGPRTYGYTF.

The CDR3 bases are TGTGCCGCCGGACGAGCGGGAGGGCCCTCCGAGCAGTACTTC. Translating gives CAAGRAGGPSEQYF. The rearrangement links TRBV5-4 to TRBJ2-7; 10 bases align to TRBD2. The CDR3 is 14 residues long. The junction had 13 bases not matched to a gene; V was cut back by 10 bases and J by 6 bases. Germline V lookup: CDR1 SGHNT, CDR2 YYREEE (reference sequence).

The chain links TRBV7-9 to TRBJ2-6; perhaps TRBD1 as D (6 bases). V shed 1 base and J shed 1 base, with 17 bases lying between them. Germline assignment: CDR1 SEHNR and CDR2 FQNEAQ (reference sequence). There are 19 residues in the CDR3. Written as DNA, the CDR3 is TGTGCCAGCAGCTTAGAACTGCCTGGACAGATTTCTGGGGCCAACGTCCTGACTTTC. It encodes CASSLELPGQISGANVLTF.

This clone was seen a single time. The chain has TRBV2 and TRBJ2-3; 11 bases align to TRBD2. With 4 bases clipped from V and 8 bases from J, the junction kept 8 bases outside the gene matches. This CDR3 region has 15 residues. Germline-derived CDR1 and CDR2 are SNHLY and FYNNEI. The CDR3 spells CASSAASGRIGTQYF. The CDR3 DNA follows: TGTGCCAGCAGTGCGGCTAGCGGGAGGATAGGTACGCAGTATTTT.

This chain links TRBV5-4 with TRBJ2-2, with D maybe TRBD1 (6 bases). The CDR3 has 16 amino acids. Trimming pared 4 bases from V and 4 bases from J, leaving 17 bases between. Germline loops: CDR1 SGHNT, CDR2 YYREEE (reference sequence). Here the CDR3 reads CASSGGGRGSTGELFF. CDR3 bases: TGTGCCAGCAGCGGGGGCGGTCGGGGTAGCACCGGGGAGCTGTTTTTT.

The chain combines TRBV27 with TRBJ1-2, with D tentatively TRBD1 (5 bases). The V end was cut by 6 bases, the J end by 7 bases, with 15 bases between. The germline gives CDR1 MNHEY, CDR2 SMNVEV (reference sequence). This CDR3 contains 13 residues. The CDR3 DNA is TGTGCCAGCAGCCCATCGGGGGTTGCTGGCTACACCTTC. Its protein is CASSPSGVAGYTF.